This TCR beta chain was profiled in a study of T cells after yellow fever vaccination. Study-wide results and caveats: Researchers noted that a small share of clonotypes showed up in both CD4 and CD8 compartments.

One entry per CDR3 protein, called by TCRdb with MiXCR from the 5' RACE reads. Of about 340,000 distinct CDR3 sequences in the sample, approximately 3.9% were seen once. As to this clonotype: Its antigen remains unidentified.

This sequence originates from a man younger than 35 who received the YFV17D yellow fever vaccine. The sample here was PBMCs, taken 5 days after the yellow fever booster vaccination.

This chain's CDR3 is CASSSPTGWVEQYF. DNA for the CDR3: TGTGCCAGCAGCTCCCCTACAGGGTGGGTCGAGCAGTACTTC. The chain couples TRBV12-3 or TRBV12-4 to TRBJ2-7; TRBD1 might be the D (6 bases). This CDR3 has 14 residues. Trimming cost V 6 bases and J 6 bases, with 18 bases left between them.